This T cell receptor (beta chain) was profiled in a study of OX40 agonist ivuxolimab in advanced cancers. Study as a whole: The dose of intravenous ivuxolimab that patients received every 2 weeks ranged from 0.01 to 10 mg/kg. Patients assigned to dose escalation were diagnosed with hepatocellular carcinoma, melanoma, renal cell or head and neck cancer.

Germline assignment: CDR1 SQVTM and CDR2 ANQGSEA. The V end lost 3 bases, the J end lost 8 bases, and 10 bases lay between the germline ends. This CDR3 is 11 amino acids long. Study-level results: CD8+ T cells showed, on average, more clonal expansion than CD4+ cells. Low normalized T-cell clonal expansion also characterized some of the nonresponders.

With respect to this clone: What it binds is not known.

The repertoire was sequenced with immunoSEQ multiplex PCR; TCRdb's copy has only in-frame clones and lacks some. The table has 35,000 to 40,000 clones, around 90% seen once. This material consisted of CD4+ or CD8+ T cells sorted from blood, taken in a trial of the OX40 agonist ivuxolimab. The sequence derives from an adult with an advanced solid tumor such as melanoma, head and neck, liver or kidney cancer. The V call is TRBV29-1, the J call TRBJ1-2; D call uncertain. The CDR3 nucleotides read TGCAGCGTTGATGGACGAGGAGGCTACACCTTC. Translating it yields CSVDGRGGYTF.